The source of this T cell receptor beta chain is a study of multiple sclerosis patients with progressive multifocal leukoencephalopathy (dated by TCRdb to about 2019). Background on the whole study: Peripheral T and B cells were examined in MS patients who went on to develop PML (4 under natalizumab, 1 after alemtuzumab) as well as in treated patients who did not. From before therapy, through 6 and 12 months, up to PML onset, two natalizumab-treated patients who later developed PML were tracked longitudinally. The goal of the study was to detect any JC virus-specific or public T-cell expansions that arose at the time of PML onset.

TRB CDR3 regions were amplified from genomic DNA with the immunoSEQ two-step multiplex PCR at survey-level depth. Each PCR was spiked with synthetic inline TR CDR3 controls spanning all V-J pairings to estimate template counts and remove amplification bias. Reads went through processing to reduce amplification and sequencing bias, and quantification was done against synthetic TR CDR3 analogs. The authors processed their data as follows. In ImmunoSEQ Analyzer, raw data were processed so that out-of-frame sequences and CDR3s with stop codons were removed, with gene names following IMGT nomenclature. Repertoire diversity was summarized as normalized Shannon entropy, defined as 1 minus Pielou's evenness. Two TRB sequences were counted as identical only if the two sequences had the same V gene, J gene and CDR3. Public PML clonotypes were CDR3s found in two or more PML-onset samples but not found earlier, in controls, or in public databases. Skylign with the observed count method was used to analyze CDR3 amino acid composition at each position. TCRdb limited this immuneACCESS table to in-frame rearrangements with V and J called. A share of clones is missing; checked studies link under half to unresolved V genes, and the rest is unexplained. The V and J calls and clone size were taken over from that table, and D and trimming were inferred from the DNA. This sample holds approximately 29,000 clones; about 85% were observed only once. In total, the top ten clones hold around 12% of the sample.

Paper-wide results and their limitations: Analysis was restricted to peripheral blood, although for natalizumab-associated PML, cerebrospinal fluid or brain lymphocytes might be more informative. TRB clones with frequency above 0.5% were observed only in PML patients, but the clones expanded at PML onset were found to be already present before and during natalizumab therapy. Less diverse TRB repertoires in most PML patients were suggested by lower normalized Shannon entropy, whereas values near 1 were observed in the natalizumab-treated controls. Given the small, descriptive cohort, it remained unclear whether the study findings reflect JC virus infection or general immunocompromise. When PML developed, neither common TRBV or TRBJ gene usage nor preferential TRBV-TRBJ pairings were detected.

As regards this clone: There is no known antigen for this receptor. No much larger clonotype is one base removed from it; base qualities were not supplied.

In light of the paper, this sample's time point label describes: time of PML onset. Taken with the paper, the label for treatment or condition translates to: on natalizumab therapy at sampling. Diagnosis of PML was based on clinical and MRI findings and confirmed by finding JC virus DNA in cerebrospinal fluid. In the natalizumab-treated patients, PML was found to develop after between roughly 15 and 60 months of natalizumab therapy. Every listed patient had received interferon beta before, and every PML patient was female. T3 blood samples were collected at the time of PML onset. Ficoll-Hypaque density gradient centrifugation was used to isolate peripheral blood mononuclear cells. This sequence was found in a woman in her thirties with progressive multifocal leukoencephalopathy. Sequences were derived from PBMCs, sampled from a patient treated with natalizumab.

The CDR3 corresponds to CASIPRGAYEQYF. The nucleotides are TGTGCCAGCATCCCGCGGGGCGCCTACGAGCAGTACTTC. The chain is encoded by TRBV2 joined to TRBJ2-5; 6 matching bases give a weak D call of TRBD2. The end of the DNA aligns better with TRBJ2-7, so the J call may be wrong. The CDR3 measures 13 amino acids from cysteine to phenylalanine. Just the 39-base CDR3 DNA is kept, in frame starting at base 1. Taken from the germline V gene, the CDR1 and CDR2 loops are SNHLY and FYNNEI.